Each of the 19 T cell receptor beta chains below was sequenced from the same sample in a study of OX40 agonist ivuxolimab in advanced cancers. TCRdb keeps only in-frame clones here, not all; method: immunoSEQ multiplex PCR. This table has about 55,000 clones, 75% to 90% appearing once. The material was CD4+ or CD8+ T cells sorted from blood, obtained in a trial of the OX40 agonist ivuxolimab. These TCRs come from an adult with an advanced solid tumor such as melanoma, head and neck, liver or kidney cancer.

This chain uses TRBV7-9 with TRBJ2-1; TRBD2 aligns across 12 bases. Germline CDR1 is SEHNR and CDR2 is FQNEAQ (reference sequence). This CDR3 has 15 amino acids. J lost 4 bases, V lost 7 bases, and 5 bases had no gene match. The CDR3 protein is CASIGLAGLYNEQFF. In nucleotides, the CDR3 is TGTGCCAGCATCGGACTAGCGGGACTATACAATGAGCAGTTCTTC.

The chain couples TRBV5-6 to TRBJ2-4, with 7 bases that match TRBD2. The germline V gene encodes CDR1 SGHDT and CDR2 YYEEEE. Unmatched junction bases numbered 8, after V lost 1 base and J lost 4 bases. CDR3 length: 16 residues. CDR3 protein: CASSLRASGTKNIQYF. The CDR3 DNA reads TGTGCCAGCAGCTTGCGGGCTAGCGGAACTAAAAACATTCAGTACTTC.

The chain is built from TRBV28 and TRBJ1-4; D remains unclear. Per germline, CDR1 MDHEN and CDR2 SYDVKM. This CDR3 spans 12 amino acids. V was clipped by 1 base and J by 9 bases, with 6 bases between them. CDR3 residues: CASSLSTKKLFF. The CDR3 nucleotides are TGTGCCAGCAGTTTATCAACGAAAAAACTGTTTTTT.

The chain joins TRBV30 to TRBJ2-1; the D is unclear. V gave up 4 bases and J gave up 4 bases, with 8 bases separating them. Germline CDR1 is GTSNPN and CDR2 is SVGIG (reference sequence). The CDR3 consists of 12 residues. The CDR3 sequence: CAWKKGYNEQFF. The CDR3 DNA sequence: TGTGCCTGGAAAAAGGGATACAATGAGCAGTTCTTC.

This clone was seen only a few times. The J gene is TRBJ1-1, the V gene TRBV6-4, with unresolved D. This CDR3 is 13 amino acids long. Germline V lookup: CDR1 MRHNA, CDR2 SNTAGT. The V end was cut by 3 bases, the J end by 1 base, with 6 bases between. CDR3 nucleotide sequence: TGTGCCAGCAGTGAAGGGCAGAACACTGAAGCTTTCTTT. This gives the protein CASSEGQNTEAFF.

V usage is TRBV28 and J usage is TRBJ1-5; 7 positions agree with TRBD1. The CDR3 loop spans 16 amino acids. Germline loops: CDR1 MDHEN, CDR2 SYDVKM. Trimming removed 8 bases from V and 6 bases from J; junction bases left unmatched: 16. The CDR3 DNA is TGTGCCAGCTCCCAGCATAAAGGGGGCAGGGGTCAGCCCCAGCATTTT. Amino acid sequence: CASSQHKGGRGQPQHF. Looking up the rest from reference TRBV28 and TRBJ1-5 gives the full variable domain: DVKVTQSSRYLVKRTGEKVFLECVQDMDHENMFWYRQDPGLGLRLIYFSYDVKMKEKGDIPEGYSVSREKKERFSLILESASTNQTSMYLCASSQHKGGRGQPQHFGDGTRLSIL.

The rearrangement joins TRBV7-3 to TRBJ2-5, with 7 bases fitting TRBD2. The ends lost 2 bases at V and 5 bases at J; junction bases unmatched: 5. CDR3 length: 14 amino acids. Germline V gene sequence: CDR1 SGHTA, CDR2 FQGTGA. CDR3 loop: CASSLAGVGETQYF. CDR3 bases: TGTGCCAGCAGCTTAGCGGGAGTAGGGGAGACCCAGTACTTC.

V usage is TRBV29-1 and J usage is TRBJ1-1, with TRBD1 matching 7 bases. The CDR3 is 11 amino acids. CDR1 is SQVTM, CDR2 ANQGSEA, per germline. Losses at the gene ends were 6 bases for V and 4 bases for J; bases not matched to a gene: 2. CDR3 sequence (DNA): TGCAGCGTCAGGGGGACCACTGAAGCTTTCTTT. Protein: CSVRGTTEAFF.

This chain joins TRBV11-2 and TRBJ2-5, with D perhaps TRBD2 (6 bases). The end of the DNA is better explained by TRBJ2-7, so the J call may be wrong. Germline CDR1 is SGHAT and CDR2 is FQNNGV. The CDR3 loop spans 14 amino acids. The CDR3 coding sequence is TGTGCCAGCAGCTTCTATAGCGGCAACTACGAGCAGTACTTC. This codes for CASSFYSGNYEQYF.

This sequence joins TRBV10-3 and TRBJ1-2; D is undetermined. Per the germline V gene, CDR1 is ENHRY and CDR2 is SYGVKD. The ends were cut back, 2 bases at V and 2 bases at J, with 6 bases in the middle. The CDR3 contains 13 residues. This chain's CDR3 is CAISEEGNYGYTF. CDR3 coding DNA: TGTGCCATCAGTGAGGAAGGGAACTATGGCTACACCTTC.

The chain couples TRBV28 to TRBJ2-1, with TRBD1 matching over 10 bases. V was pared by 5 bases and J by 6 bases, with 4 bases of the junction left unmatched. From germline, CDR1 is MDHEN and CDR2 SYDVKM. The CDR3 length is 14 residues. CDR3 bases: TGTGCCAGCAGTGAGGGACAGGGGTTCAATGAGCAGTTCTTC. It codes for CASSEGQGFNEQFF.

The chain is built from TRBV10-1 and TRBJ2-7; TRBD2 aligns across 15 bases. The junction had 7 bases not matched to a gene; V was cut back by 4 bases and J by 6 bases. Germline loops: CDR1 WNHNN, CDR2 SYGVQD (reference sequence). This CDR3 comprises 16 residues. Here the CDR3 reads CASSATGLAGGGEQYF. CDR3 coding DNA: TGCGCCAGCAGTGCCACGGGACTAGCGGGAGGTGGCGAGCAGTACTTC.

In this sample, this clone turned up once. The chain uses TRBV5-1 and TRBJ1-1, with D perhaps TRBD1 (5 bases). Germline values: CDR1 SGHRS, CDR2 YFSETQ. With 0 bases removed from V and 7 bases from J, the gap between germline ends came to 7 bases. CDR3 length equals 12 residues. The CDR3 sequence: CASSLVDSEAFF. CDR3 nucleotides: TGCGCCAGCAGCTTGGTCGACAGTGAAGCTTTCTTT.

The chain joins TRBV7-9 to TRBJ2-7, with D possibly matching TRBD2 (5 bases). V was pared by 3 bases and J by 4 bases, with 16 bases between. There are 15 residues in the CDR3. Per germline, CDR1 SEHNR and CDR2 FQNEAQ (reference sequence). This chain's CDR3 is CASSFTSSGEYEQYF. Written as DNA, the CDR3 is TGTGCCAGCAGCTTCACATCGAGCGGAGAGTACGAGCAGTACTTC.

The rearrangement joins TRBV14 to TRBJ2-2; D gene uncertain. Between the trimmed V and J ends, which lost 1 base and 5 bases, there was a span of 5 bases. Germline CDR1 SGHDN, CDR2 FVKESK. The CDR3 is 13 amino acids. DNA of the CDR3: TGTGCCAGCAGCCAAGTTGAGACCGGGGAGCTGTTTTTT. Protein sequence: CASSQVETGELFF. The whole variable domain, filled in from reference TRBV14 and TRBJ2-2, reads EAGVTQFPSHSVIEKGQTVTLRCDPISGHDNLYWYRRVMGKEIKFLLHFVKESKQDESGMPNNRFLAERTGGTYSTLKVQPAELEDSGVYFCASSQVETGELFFGEGSRLTVL.

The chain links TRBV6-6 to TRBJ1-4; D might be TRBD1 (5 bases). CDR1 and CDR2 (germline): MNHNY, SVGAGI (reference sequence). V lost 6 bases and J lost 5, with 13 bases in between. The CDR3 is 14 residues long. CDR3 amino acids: CASSRDLGNEKLFF. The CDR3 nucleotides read TGTGCCAGCAGCAGGGACTTGGGAAATGAAAAACTGTTTTTT.

The CDR3 protein is CASSDFRTGNQPQHF. The CDR3 DNA is TGTGCCAGCAGTGACTTCCGGACAGGAAATCAGCCCCAGCATTTT. V is TRBV2 and J is TRBJ1-5; 7 bases map to TRBD1. The CDR3 runs to 15 residues. CDR1 is SNHLY, CDR2 FYNNEI, per germline. V lost 3 bases to trimming and J lost 4 bases; unmatched junction nucleotides: 6. Full variable domain (rest looked up from reference TRBV2 and TRBJ1-5): EPEVTQTPSHQVTQMGQEVILRCVPISNHLYFYWYRQILGQKVEFLVSFYNNEISEKSEIFDDQFSVERPDGSNFTLKIRSTKLEDSAMYFCASSDFRTGNQPQHFGDGTRLSIL.

CDR3 sequence: CASSEGTSHEQYF. The CDR3 nucleotides are TGCGCCAGCAGCGAAGGGACTAGCCACGAGCAGTACTTC. The chain links TRBV5-1 to TRBJ2-7, with 9 bases identical to TRBD2. The CDR3 loop spans 13 amino acids. Germline lookup yields CDR1 SGHRS and CDR2 YFSETQ. V shed 4 bases and J 5 bases; nucleotides not matched to a gene: 4. The full variable domain, rest sourced from reference TRBV5-1 and TRBJ2-7, is KAGVTQTPRYLIKTRGQQVTLSCSPISGHRSVSWYQQTPGQGLQFLFEYFSETQRNKGNFPGRFSGRQFSNSRSEMNVSTLELGDSALYLCASSEGTSHEQYFGPGTRLTVT.

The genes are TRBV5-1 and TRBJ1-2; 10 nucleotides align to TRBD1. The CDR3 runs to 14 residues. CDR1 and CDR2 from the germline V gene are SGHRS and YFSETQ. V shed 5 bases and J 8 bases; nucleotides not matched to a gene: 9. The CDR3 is CASSPTETGGGYTF. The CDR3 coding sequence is TGCGCCAGCAGTCCTACCGAGACAGGGGGCGGCTACACCTTC.